This T cell receptor beta chain originates from a study of T cells in Graves' hyperthyroidism and ophthalmopathy. The study, taken as a whole, reports: Most thyroid clonotypes expanded above 0.001 were also detected in blood. Progression to ophthalmopathy was predicted a median of 6.5 months early.

Germline lookup yields CDR1 SGHVS and CDR2 FQNEAQ. Trimming cost V 1 base and J 6 bases, with 12 bases left between them. The CDR3 length is 14 residues. This clonotype showed up just a few times. Its antigen is still unknown. RNA transcripts provided the source from which TCR beta CDR3 regions were amplified. In the first-round RT-PCR of the TCR CDR3, the HTBI primer set was used. TCRdb re-called the multiplex PCR reads through MiXCR, storing one row per CDR3 protein. The data hold around 600,000 distinct CDR3 sequences, with around 15% observed a single time. The V gene is TRBV7-8, the J gene TRBJ1-2; tentatively, D is TRBD1 (5 bases). The material sequenced was blood. The receptor comes from a woman aged 50 to 60 with Graves' ophthalmopathy. CDR3: CASSLGATGDGYTF. For the CDR3, the DNA is TGTGCCAGCAGCTTAGGGGCCACAGGTGATGGCTACACCTTC.